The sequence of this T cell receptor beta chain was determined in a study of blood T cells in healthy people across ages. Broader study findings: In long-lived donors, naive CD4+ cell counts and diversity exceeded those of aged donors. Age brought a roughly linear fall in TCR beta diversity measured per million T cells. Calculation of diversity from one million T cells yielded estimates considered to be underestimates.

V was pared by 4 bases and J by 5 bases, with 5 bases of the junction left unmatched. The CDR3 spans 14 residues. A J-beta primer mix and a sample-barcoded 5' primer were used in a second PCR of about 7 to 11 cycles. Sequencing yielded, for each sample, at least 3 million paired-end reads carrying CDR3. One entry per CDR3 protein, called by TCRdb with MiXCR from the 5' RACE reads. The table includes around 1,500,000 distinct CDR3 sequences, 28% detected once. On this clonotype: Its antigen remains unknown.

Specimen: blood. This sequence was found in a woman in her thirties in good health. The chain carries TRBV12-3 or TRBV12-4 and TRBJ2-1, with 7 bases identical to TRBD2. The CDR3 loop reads CASSSSGGNNEQFF. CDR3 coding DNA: TGTGCCAGCAGTTCTAGCGGAGGAAACAATGAGCAGTTCTTC.